This T cell receptor beta chain was sequenced for a study of T cell responses to AZD1222 COVID-19 vaccine. Study-level results: Unmutated regions of variants are reportedly targeted by nearly half of spike-specific TCRs. The donor cohort was predominantly white British with a female majority, and clonal diversity may have been underestimated. Every sample of the repertoires postdated the peak T cell response.

Remarks on this clone: The target antigen is unknown.

Sequencing was performed with immunoSEQ multiplex PCR; in TCRdb, only in-frame clones are kept and a portion is missing. The table shows approximately 90,000 clones, with 86% occurring only once. CDR3 length equals 16 residues. V lost 6 bases and J 4 bases, leaving 23 bases between the germline ends. From germline, CDR1 is SQVTM and CDR2 ANQGSEA. This receptor was obtained from an adult in good health. The material sequenced was peripheral blood, taken on day 0 of AZD1222 vaccination. The chain employs TRBV29-1 and TRBJ2-3; D may match TRBD1 or TRBD2 (5 bases each). The CDR3 DNA reads as TGCAGCGTCACCCTACGGGACCCCGGACGTCCAGATACGCAGTATTTT. Translated: CSVTLRDPGRPDTQYF.